The source of this T cell receptor (beta chain) is a study of blood T cell repertoires in COVID-19 (dated by TCRdb to about 2020). General notes on the study: The collaborator samples originated in the United States, Italy and Spain and spanned the acute and convalescent phases of COVID-19. Samples came from the ongoing ImmuneRACE study (first 160 participants) plus 1,254 subjects from 6 global collaborators. A freely available public database, intended as a resource for researchers studying the immune response to SARS-CoV-2, is where the repertoires were released. The dataset comprised deeply sampled blood TCRbeta repertoires from subjects exposed to, actively infected with, or recovered from COVID-19. The material from the prospective study consisted of cDNA or gDNA derived from T cells, B-cell-depleted T cells, or PBMCs. Where HLA class I and class II types were available, the types were taken from metadata supplied by the sample provider, not from assay-based typing. A de-identified subject ID, COVID-19 status, age in years and sex were almost always included in the sample metadata.

TCRbeta CDR3 regions were amplified from genomic DNA using the immunoSEQ Assay, a bias-controlled multiplex PCR. The original pipeline was this. Nucleated cell counts per sample were estimated from amplification of reference gene primers within the assay. To quantify the absolute abundance of each unique TCRbeta CDR3 rearrangement, sequence reads were collapsed and filtered. Productive Simpson clonality was computed per sample as the square root of Simpson's diversity index over productive rearrangements. Entries here come from immuneACCESS through TCRdb and include only in-frame sequences with V and J called. Some clones fail to appear in such tables; in the studies checked, an unresolved V gene covers under half of the shortfall, and the cause of the remainder is unknown. The DNA was the basis for D and trimming; V, J and clone size are from that table. The table for this sample lists some 89,000 clones; about nine tenths of them were counted only once. The ten largest make up 1.7% of the sample.

Concerning this clone itself: The target of this receptor is not known. Base qualities are not at hand, and no much larger clone is one base apart.

Whole blood was collected in K2EDTA tubes by collaborating institutions according to the institutions' own protocols. For TCRbeta analysis, collaborators shipped samples as frozen whole blood, isolated PBMCs, or DNA extracted from either of those sample types. V and J are truncated by 7 bases and 3 bases respectively, leaving an intervening sequence of 20 bases. The germline V gene provides CDR1 MGHRA and CDR2 YSYEKL. Including cysteine and phenylalanine, the CDR3 has 16 amino acids. Only CDR3 DNA remains: 48 bases, in frame from the first base. Paper-wide results and their limitations: The amount of clinical and demographic metadata varied by source and participant and was provided uncurated.

This TCR was sampled from a man aged 55 to 70 with acute or convalescent COVID-19. The chain was built from TRBV4-1 and TRBJ2-3; the D gene is not confidently resolved. The sample taken for sequencing was peripheral blood. The DNA sequence reads TGCGCCAGCAACCTAATTTGGGCAGGAACTACAGATACGCAGTATTTT. This yields the protein CASNLIWAGTTDTQYF.